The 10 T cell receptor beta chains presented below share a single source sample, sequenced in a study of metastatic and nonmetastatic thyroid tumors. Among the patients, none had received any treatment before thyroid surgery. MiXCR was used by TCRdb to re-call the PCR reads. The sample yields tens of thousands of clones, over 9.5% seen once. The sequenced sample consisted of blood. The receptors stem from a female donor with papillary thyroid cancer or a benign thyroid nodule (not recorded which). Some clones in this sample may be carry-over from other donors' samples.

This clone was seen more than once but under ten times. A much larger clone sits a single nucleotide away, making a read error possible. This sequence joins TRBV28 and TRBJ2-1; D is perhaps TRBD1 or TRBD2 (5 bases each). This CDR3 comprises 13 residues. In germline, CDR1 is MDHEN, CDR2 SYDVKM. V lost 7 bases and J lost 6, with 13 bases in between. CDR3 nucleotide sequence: TGTGCCAGCATACCAGGGACCCGCAATGAGCAGTTCTTC. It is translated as CASIPGTRNEQFF.

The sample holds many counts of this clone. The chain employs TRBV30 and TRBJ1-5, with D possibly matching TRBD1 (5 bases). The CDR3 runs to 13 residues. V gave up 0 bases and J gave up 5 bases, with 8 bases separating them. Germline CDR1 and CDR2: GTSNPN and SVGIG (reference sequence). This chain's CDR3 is CAWSVRGDQPQHF. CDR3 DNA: TGTGCCTGGAGTGTACGGGGCGATCAGCCCCAGCATTTT. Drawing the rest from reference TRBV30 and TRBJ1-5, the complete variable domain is SQTIHQWPATLVQPVGSPLSLECTVEGTSNPNLYWYRQAAGRGLQLLFYSVGIGQISSEVPQNLSASRPQDRQFILSSKKLLLSDSGFYLCAWSVRGDQPQHFGDGTRLSIL.

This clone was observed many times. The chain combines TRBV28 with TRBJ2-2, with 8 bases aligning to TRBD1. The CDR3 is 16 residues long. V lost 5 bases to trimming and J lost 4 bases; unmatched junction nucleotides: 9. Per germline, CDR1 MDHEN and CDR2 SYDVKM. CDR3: CASSIIGQGFTGELFF. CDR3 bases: TGTGCCAGCAGTATAATAGGACAGGGTTTCACCGGGGAGCTGTTTTTT.

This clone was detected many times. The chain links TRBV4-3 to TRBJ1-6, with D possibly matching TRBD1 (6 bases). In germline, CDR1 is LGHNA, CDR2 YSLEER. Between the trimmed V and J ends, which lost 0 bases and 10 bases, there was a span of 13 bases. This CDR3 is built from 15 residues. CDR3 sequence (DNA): TGCGCCAGCAGCCAAGAAACCCAGGGGCTCTCACCCCTCCACTTT. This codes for CASSQETQGLSPLHF.

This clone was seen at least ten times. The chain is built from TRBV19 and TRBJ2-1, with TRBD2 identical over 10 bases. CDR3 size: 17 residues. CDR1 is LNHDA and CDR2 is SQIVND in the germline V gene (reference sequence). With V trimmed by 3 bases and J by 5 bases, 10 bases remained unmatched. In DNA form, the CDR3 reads TGTGCCAGTAGTATTCCATGGCTAGCGGGAGTACACAATGAGCAGTTCTTC. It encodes CASSIPWLAGVHNEQFF.

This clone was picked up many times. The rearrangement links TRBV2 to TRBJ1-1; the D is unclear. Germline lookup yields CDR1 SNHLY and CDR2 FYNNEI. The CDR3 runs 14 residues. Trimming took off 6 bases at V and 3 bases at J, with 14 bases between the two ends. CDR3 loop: CASRVWRDDTEAFF. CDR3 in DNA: TGTGCCAGCAGGGTTTGGCGCGATGACACTGAAGCTTTCTTT.

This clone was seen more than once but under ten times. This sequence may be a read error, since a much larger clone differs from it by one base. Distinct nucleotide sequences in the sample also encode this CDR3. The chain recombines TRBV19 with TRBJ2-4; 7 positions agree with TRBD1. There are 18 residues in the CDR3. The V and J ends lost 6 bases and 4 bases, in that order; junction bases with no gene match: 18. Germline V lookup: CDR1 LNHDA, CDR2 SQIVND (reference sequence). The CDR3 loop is CASSRTPDRALAKNIQYF. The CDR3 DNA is TGTGCCAGTAGCCGAACCCCAGACAGGGCCTTAGCAAAAAACATTCAGTACTTC.

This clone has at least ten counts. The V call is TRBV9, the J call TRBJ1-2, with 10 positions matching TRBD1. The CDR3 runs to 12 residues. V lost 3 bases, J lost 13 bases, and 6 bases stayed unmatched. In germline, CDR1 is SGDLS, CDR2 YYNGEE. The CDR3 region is CASSEPTGGRTF. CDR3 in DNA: TGTGCCAGCAGCGAACCGACAGGGGGCCGCACCTTC.

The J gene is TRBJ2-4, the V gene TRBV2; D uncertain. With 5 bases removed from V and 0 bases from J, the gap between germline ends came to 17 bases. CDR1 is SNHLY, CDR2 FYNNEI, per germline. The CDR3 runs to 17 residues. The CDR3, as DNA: TGTGCCAGCAGTAAATGGGGTAGGTGGGAAGCCAAAAACATTCAGTACTTC. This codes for CASSKWGRWEAKNIQYF.

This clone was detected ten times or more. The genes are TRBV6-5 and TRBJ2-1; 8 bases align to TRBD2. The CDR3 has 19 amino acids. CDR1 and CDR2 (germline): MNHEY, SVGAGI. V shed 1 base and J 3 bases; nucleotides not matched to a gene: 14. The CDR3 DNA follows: TGTGCCAGCAGTTACTTAAGCTTAGCGGGATCCCCTAACTACAATGAGCAGTTCTTC. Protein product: CASSYLSLAGSPNYNEQFF.